This entry lists 21 T cell receptor beta chains sequenced from one sample in a study of cytomegalovirus exposure and HLA in healthy donors. Use of 60 Vbeta and 13 Jbeta primers characterized the PCR. Profiling relied on immunoSEQ multiplex PCR, and the TCRdb table lists in-frame clones only, not all of them. This sample has around 45,000 clones, with about 72% found just once. Material: PBMCs. The receptors come from a young man in good health and CMV-seronegative.

This clone was seen a single time. The V gene is TRBV6-1, the J gene TRBJ2-7, with D possibly matching TRBD2 (6 bases). V lost 1 base to trimming and J lost 4 bases, with 11 bases between them. Germline V gene data show CDR1 as MNHNS and CDR2 as SASEGT. The CDR3 contains 14 residues. The CDR3 sequence is CASSEGAGNYEQYF. CDR3 sequence (DNA): TGTGCCAGCAGTGAAGGGGCGGGAAATTACGAGCAGTACTTC.

This chain uses TRBV5-4 with TRBJ1-3; weak D call: TRBD1 (6 bases). CDR3 length: 16 residues. Trimming took 0 bases from V and 4 from J, leaving 14 bases between them. Germline V lookup: CDR1 SGHNT, CDR2 YYREEE (reference sequence). For the CDR3, the DNA is TGTGCCAGCAGCTTGGGTGCACCAGGGGCGGGAAACACCATATATTTT. Translated: CASSLGAPGAGNTIYF.

Remarks on this clone: This specimen includes other DNA sequences encoding the same CDR3. The chain has TRBV19 and TRBJ2-1; tentatively, D is TRBD1 (6 bases). The germline V gene has CDR1 LNHDA and CDR2 SQIVND (reference sequence). With 5 bases removed from V and 0 bases from J, the gap between germline ends came to 11 bases. This CDR3 is 15 amino acids long. The CDR3 loop reads CASSPDRSSYNEQFF. In nucleotides, the CDR3 is TGTGCCAGTAGTCCGGACAGAAGCTCCTACAATGAGCAGTTCTTC.

This clone was observed a few times. CDR3 in amino acids: CASSGGQGMIGLGNSYEQYF. The CDR3, as DNA: TGTGCCAGCAGTGGAGGACAGGGGATGATCGGACTAGGGAACTCCTACGAGCAGTACTTC. The V and J genes are TRBV6-1 and TRBJ2-7, with 9 bases identical to TRBD1. Germline V gene sequence: CDR1 MNHNS, CDR2 SASEGT. Trimming removed 4 bases from V and 0 bases from J; junction bases left unmatched: 19. The CDR3 spans 20 residues.

The chain uses TRBV6-5 and TRBJ1-2; possible D gene TRBD1, 5 bases. V lost 8 bases and J 8 bases, leaving 12 bases between the germline ends. The CDR3 is 11 amino acids. Germline V gene lookup returns CDR1 MNHEY and CDR2 SVGAGI. The DNA for the CDR3 is TGTGCCAGCGTGGGGGGTTCAGGCTACACCTTC. Encoded protein: CASVGGSGYTF.

This clone was detected only a few times. This chain uses TRBV6-1 with TRBJ2-3; possible D gene TRBD2, 6 bases. In germline, CDR1 is MNHNS, CDR2 SASEGT. V dropped 3 bases and J dropped 2 bases, with 12 bases sitting between them. CDR3 size: 15 residues. CDR3: CASSDASEATDTQYF. The CDR3, as DNA: TGTGCCAGCAGTGATGCTAGCGAAGCCACAGATACGCAGTATTTT.

The chain carries TRBV5-1 and TRBJ2-1, with 7 nucleotides matching TRBD2. The CDR3 consists of 16 residues. The junction had 8 bases not matched to a gene; V was cut back by 4 bases and J by 1 base. Germline values: CDR1 SGHRS, CDR2 YFSETQ. The CDR3 nucleotides read TGCGCCAGCAGCCTGTCCTGGCGGGAGTCCTACAATGAGCAGTTCTTC. This translates into CASSLSWRESYNEQFF.

This clone was seen more than once but under ten times. The chain has TRBV30 and TRBJ1-1; D is uncertain. This CDR3 has 13 residues. Trimming stripped 5 bases from V and 4 bases from J, with 14 bases between. Germline V gene sequence: CDR1 GTSNPN, CDR2 SVGIG (reference sequence). This CDR3 is CAWSLGSATEAFF. The CDR3, as DNA: TGTGCCTGGTCTTTAGGGAGTGCCACTGAAGCTTTCTTT.

The chain links TRBV6-5 to TRBJ2-7, with a tentative D call TRBD2 (5 bases). CDR1 is MNHEY, CDR2 SVGAGI, per germline. V lost 6 bases to trimming and J lost 4 bases, with 10 bases between them. The CDR3 covers 12 residues. The CDR3 nucleotides read TGTGCCAGCAGCCGACGGGGTTACGAGCAGTACTTC. It yields the protein CASSRRGYEQYF.

The chain is built from TRBV30 and TRBJ2-6; D uncertain. This CDR3 is 16 amino acids long. Trimming took 1 base from V and 2 from J, leaving 12 bases between them. Germline CDR1 is GTSNPN and CDR2 is SVGIG (reference sequence). The CDR3 here is CAWSAVFFTGANVLTF. The CDR3 DNA reads as TGTGCCTGGAGTGCGGTGTTTTTTACTGGGGCCAACGTCCTGACTTTC. The complete variable domain, with remaining parts taken from reference TRBV30 and TRBJ2-6, reads SQTIHQWPATLVQPVGSPLSLECTVEGTSNPNLYWYRQAAGRGLQLLFYSVGIGQISSEVPQNLSASRPQDRQFILSSKKLLLSDSGFYLCAWSAVFFTGANVLTFGAGSRLTVL.

The chain couples TRBV30 to TRBJ1-2, with no clear D. CDR3 length: 12 amino acids. Germline CDR1 reads GTSNPN; CDR2 reads SVGIG (reference sequence). Trimming shortened V by 6 bases and J by 4 bases, and 12 bases separated the two germline ends. Written as DNA, the CDR3 is TGTGCCTGCCCCGATGCGGGCTATGGCTACACCTTC. Translated, it gives CACPDAGYGYTF.

The rearrangement uses TRBV11-2 and TRBJ2-5; D unclear. CDR3 length equals 13 residues. Germline V gene sequence: CDR1 SGHAT, CDR2 FQNNGV. Trimming cost V 3 bases and J 4 bases, with 9 bases left between them. The CDR3 protein is CASSLEFRETQYF. In DNA form, the CDR3 reads TGTGCCAGCAGCTTGGAGTTTAGAGAGACCCAGTACTTC.

V gene TRBV7-9 combines with J gene TRBJ1-1; 7 bases line up with TRBD1. Unmatched junction bases numbered 9, after V lost 1 base and J lost 1 base. This CDR3 comprises 17 residues. CDR1 is SEHNR and CDR2 is FQNEAQ in the germline V gene (reference sequence). The CDR3 loop reads CASSLGMRGHGNTEAFF. The DNA for the CDR3 is TGTGCCAGCAGCTTAGGGATGAGGGGGCACGGGAACACTGAAGCTTTCTTT.

This clone came up once. The V gene is TRBV6-1, the J gene TRBJ2-6, with D possibly TRBD1 on 5 matching bases. Germline-derived CDR1 and CDR2 are MNHNS and SASEGT. V was pared by 4 bases and J by 0 bases, with 10 bases between. The CDR3 is 16 amino acids. CDR3 protein: CASSVWGRSGANVLTF. The CDR3 nucleotides read TGTGCCAGCAGTGTTTGGGGCCGCTCTGGGGCCAACGTCCTGACTTTC.

This clone was counted between two and nine times. This could be a read error, since a much larger clone is one nucleotide away. The chain is built from TRBV12-2 and TRBJ2-7; TRBD2, as called in the table, went unchecked against the DNA. TRBV12-2 is assigned pseudogene status. This CDR3 is 17 amino acids long. The CDR3 sequence: CASRSGLARNSSYEQYF. In DNA form, the CDR3 reads TGTGCAAGTCGCTCGGGACTAGCGCGAAATAGCTCCTACGAGCAGTACTTC.

With regard to this clone: Other DNA sequences of this sample code for an identical CDR3. The chain uses TRBV5-1 and TRBJ2-5; 9 bases line up with TRBD2. CDR3 length: 16 residues. The germline gives CDR1 SGHRS, CDR2 YFSETQ. V lost 0 bases, J lost 3 bases, and 6 bases stayed unmatched. The CDR3 loop is CASSLGLAEGEETQYF. CDR3 in DNA: TGCGCCAGCAGCTTGGGACTAGCGGAGGGGGAAGAGACCCAGTACTTC.

V is TRBV7-7 and J is TRBJ2-1; 10 bases fit TRBD2. The CDR3 extends over 15 amino acids. Germline values: CDR1 SSHAT, CDR2 FNYEAQ (reference sequence). V shed 5 bases, J shed 8 bases, and the junction held 9 bases outside the gene matches. CDR3 loop: CASSRELAGSDEQFF. The CDR3, as DNA: TGTGCCAGCAGCCGTGAACTAGCGGGATCCGATGAGCAGTTCTTC. Combining the CDR3 with reference TRBV7-7 and TRBJ2-1 gives the whole variable domain GAGVSQSPRYKVTKRGQDVTLRCDPISSHATLYWYQQALGQGPEFLTYFNYEAQPDKSGLPSDRFSAERPEGSISTLTIQRTEQRDSAMYRCASSRELAGSDEQFFGPGTRLTVL.

The chain combines TRBV6-5 with TRBJ2-3; D is unresolved. CDR3 length: 14 residues. Germline values: CDR1 MNHEY, CDR2 SVGAGI. V lost 4 bases and J 10 bases, leaving 18 bases between the germline ends. The CDR3 here is CASSSTLAALAQYF. As DNA, the CDR3 is TGTGCCAGCAGTTCTACCCTGGCGGCTCTCGCGCAGTATTTT.

The genes are TRBV27 and TRBJ2-7; TRBD1 matches 11 bases. Trimming at V came to 1 base and at J to 6 bases, leaving 8 bases not matched to a gene. CDR3 length: 16 amino acids. The germline gives CDR1 MNHEY, CDR2 SMNVEV (reference sequence). CDR3 in amino acids: CASSLLGQGASGEQYF. The CDR3 bases are TGTGCCAGCAGTTTATTAGGACAGGGGGCTAGCGGCGAGCAGTACTTC.

This clone is labeled as medium-sized. Other nucleotide sequences from this sample produce the same CDR3. The chain carries TRBV29-1 and TRBJ2-4; D gene unclear. V was shortened by 5 bases and J by 5 bases, with 7 bases between the two germline ends. CDR3 length equals 11 residues. Germline CDR1 is SQVTM and CDR2 is ANQGSEA. This CDR3 reads CSVFWQNIQYF. In nucleotides, the CDR3 is TGCAGCGTTTTCTGGCAAAACATTCAGTACTTC.

The sample holds one count of this clone. The chain links TRBV4-1 to TRBJ1-2; D possibly corresponds to TRBD1 (5 bases). Between the trimmed V and J ends, which lost 3 bases and 4 bases, there was a span of 18 bases. Per germline, CDR1 MGHRA and CDR2 YSYEKL. CDR3 length: 16 residues. The CDR3 reads CASSHRDKGLFYGYTF. The CDR3 nucleotides read TGCGCCAGCAGCCACCGCGATAAGGGACTCTTCTATGGCTACACCTTC.